The TCR beta chain described here comes from a study of control samples from healthy donors and cancer patients. Measured with immunoSEQ multiplex PCR; TCRdb has only the in-frame clones, and not every one. There are about 79,000 clones in the sample; over 85% occur only once, and around 1.3% lies in the top ten. Trimming cost V 4 bases and J 8 bases, with 11 bases left between them. The CDR3 length is 13 residues. CDR1 LGHDT and CDR2 YNNKEL come from the germline V gene (reference sequence). The sequenced sample consisted of PBMCs. V gene TRBV3-1 (or the pseudogene TRBV3-2) combines with J gene TRBJ1-4, with no clear D. The receptor was isolated from a woman aged 40 to 49 with lung cancer. The CDR3 DNA follows: TGTGCCAGCAGCCTCCGGGCGATAGAAAAACTGTTTTTT. Amino acids: CASSLRAIEKLFF.